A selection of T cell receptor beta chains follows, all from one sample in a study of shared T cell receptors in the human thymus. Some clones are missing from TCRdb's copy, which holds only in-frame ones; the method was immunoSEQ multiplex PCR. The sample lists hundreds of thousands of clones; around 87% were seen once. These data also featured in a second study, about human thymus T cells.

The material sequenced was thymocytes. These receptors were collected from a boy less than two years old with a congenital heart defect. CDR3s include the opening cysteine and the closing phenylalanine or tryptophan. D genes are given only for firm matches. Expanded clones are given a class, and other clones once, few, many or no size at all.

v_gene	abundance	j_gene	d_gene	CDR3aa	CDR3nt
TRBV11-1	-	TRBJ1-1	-	CASSLGRGGSEAFF	TGTGCCAGCAGCTTAGGAAGGGGGGGGTCTGAAGCTTTCTTT
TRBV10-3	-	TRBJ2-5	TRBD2	CAISQSLAAQETQYF	TGTGCCATCAGTCAAAGTCTAGCGGCCCAAGAGACCCAGTACTTC
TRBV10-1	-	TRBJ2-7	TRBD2	CASKGGGPGSYEQYF	TGCGCCAGCAAGGGCGGGGGGCCGGGGTCCTACGAGCAGTACTTC
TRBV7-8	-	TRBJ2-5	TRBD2	CASSTTLTSGRNQETQYF	TGTGCCAGCAGCACGACGCTGACTAGCGGGAGGAACCAAGAGACCCAGTACTTC
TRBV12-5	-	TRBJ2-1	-	CASGPPHDSSYNEQFF	TGTGCTAGTGGTCCCCCTCATGACAGCTCCTACAATGAGCAGTTCTTC
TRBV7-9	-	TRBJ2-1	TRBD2	CATTLTSGYLNGQFF	TGTGCCACCACCTTGACTAGCGGGTATCTCAATGGACAGTTCTTC
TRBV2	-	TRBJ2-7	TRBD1	CASMQGARGEQYF	TGTGCCAGCATGCAGGGGGCGCGAGGCGAGCAGTACTTC
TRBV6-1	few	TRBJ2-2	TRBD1	CASSLTGNLFGELFF	TGTGCCAGCAGCTTGACAGGGAATTTGTTCGGGGAGCTGTTTTTT
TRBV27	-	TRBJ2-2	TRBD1	CASSPAPRDRPNGELFF	TGTGCCAGCAGCCCAGCCCCTAGGGACAGACCGAACGGGGAGCTGTTTTTT
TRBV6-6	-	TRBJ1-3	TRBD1	CASSSQGSRSGNTIYF	TGTGCCAGCAGCTCACAGGGGAGCCGCTCTGGAAACACCATATATTTT
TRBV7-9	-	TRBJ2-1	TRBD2	CASSLTRGSGNEQFF	TGTGCCAGCAGCTTAACACGCGGGAGTGGCAATGAGCAGTTCTTC
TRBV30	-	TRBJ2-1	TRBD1	CAWSPQGAIYNEQFF	TGTGCCTGGAGTCCACAGGGGGCAATCTACAATGAGCAGTTCTTC
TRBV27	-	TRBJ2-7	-	CASSLVRESYEQYF	TGTGCCAGCAGTTTAGTACGGGAGAGTTACGAGCAGTACTTC
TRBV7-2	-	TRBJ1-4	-	CASSLDGATNEKLFF	TGTGCCAGCAGCTTAGACGGGGCAACTAATGAAAAACTGTTTTTT
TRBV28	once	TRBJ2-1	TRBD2	CASSTGTTDNEQFF	TGTGCCAGCAGTACCGGGACTACCGACAATGAGCAGTTCTTC
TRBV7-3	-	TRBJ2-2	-	CASSLGPGGELFF	TGTGCCAGCAGCTTAGGACCAGGGGGGGAGCTGTTTTTT
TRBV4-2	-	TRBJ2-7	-	CASSHHKQGDYYEQYF	TGTGCCAGCAGCCATCACAAACAGGGGGACTATTACGAGCAGTACTTC
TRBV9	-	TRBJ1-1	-	CASSSAEDTEAFF	TGTGCCAGCAGCAGCGCGGAGGACACTGAAGCTTTCTTT
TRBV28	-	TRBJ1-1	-	CASSFFDRFGEAFF	TGTGCCAGCAGTTTTTTCGACAGGTTCGGAGAAGCTTTCTTT
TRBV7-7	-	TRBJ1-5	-	CASSYQILRTYQPQHF	TGTGCTAGCAGCTACCAGATTTTACGGACTTATCAGCCCCAGCATTTT
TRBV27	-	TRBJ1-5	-	CASSLSGALRPQHF	TGTGCCAGCAGTTTATCAGGGGCCCTTAGGCCCCAGCATTTT
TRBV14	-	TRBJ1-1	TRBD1	CASSQLVADRAPEAFF	TGTGCCAGCAGCCAACTAGTAGCCGACAGGGCGCCTGAAGCTTTCTTT
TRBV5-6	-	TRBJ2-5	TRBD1	CASSAYRGETQYF	TGTGCCAGCAGCGCCTACAGGGGAGAGACCCAGTACTTC
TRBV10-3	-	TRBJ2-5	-	CAISEWKGKETQYF	TGTGCCATCAGTGAGTGGAAGGGGAAAGAGACCCAGTACTTC
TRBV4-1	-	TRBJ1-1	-	CASSPKGRFKNTEAFF	TGCGCCAGCAGCCCAAAGGGGCGGTTCAAGAACACTGAAGCTTTCTTT
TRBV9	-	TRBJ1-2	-	CASSARGVGYGYTF	TGTGCCAGCAGCGCTCGGGGGGTCGGCTATGGCTACACCTTC
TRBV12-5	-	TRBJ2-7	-	CASGSNPTGSSYEQYF	TGTGCTAGTGGTTCCAACCCGACAGGAAGCTCCTACGAGCAGTACTTC
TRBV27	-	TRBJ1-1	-	CASSPGQFTEAFF	TGTGCCAGCAGTCCAGGACAGTTCACTGAAGCTTTCTTT
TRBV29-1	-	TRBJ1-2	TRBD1	CSVGAGQGDTF	TGCAGCGTTGGGGCAGGGCAGGGGGACACCTTC
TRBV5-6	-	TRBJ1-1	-	CASSLNGATYMNTEAFF	TGTGCCAGCAGCTTGAATGGGGCCACGTACATGAACACTGAAGCTTTCTTT
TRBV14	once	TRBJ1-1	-	CASSQERENEAFF	TGTGCCAGCAGCCAAGAAAGAGAGAATGAAGCTTTCTTT
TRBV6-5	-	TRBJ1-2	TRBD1	CASSRREGGFYGYTF	TGTGCCAGCAGTCGTAGGGAAGGGGGCTTCTATGGCTACACCTTC
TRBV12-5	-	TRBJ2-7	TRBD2	CASGLEIPSGRSSYEQYF	TGTGCTAGTGGTTTGGAAATTCCTAGCGGGAGGTCCTCCTACGAGCAGTACTTC
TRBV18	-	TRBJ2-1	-	CASSPPWVASYNEQFF	TGTGCCAGCTCACCACCTTGGGTAGCAAGCTACAATGAGCAGTTCTTC
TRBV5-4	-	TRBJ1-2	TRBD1	CASSPAKGAYYGYTF	TGTGCCAGCAGCCCCGCCAAGGGGGCCTACTATGGCTACACCTTC
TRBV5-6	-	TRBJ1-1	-	CASTPRAYTEAFF	TGTGCCAGCACCCCCAGGGCGTACACTGAAGCTTTCTTT
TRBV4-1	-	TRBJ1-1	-	CASSQGNRLDGGTEAFF	TGCGCCAGCAGCCAAGGTAACCGGTTAGACGGGGGCACTGAAGCTTTCTTT
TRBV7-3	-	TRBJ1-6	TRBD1	CASSLSGQDSSPLHF	TGTGCCAGCAGCTTATCGGGACAGGACAGTTCACCCCTCCACTTT
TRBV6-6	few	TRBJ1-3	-	CASSLRLSGNTIYF	TGTGCCAGCAGCCTCAGGCTCTCTGGAAACACCATATATTTT
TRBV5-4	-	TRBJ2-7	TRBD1	CASSSGQGSPYEQYF	TGTGCCAGCAGCTCAGGACAGGGTTCTCCCTACGAGCAGTACTTC